This entry is about one T cell receptor (beta chain). Its antigen remains unknown. As defined, naive CD8 cells were CD45RO-negative and positively selected for CCR7, with terminally differentiated effector memory CD45RA+ cells excluded. The assay was run at deep level. Each subset's genomic DNA was shared equally among a number of immunoSEQ plates. Profiled with immunoSEQ multiplex PCR; TCRdb holds only in-frame clones, not every one. The sample carries about 580,000 clones, roughly 98% recorded once. This sample is part of a study of shared clonotypes between healthy human individuals. Whole-study findings and limits: What naive subsets generally showed was a larger estimated richness than memory subsets showed. Clonotypes that were shared across a handful of donors made up approximately 5% of naive CD4 clonotypes.

The clonotype was recovered from a man aged 25-40 years in good health. Sequenced: naive CD8+ T cells sorted from blood.

Here the CDR3 reads CASSFIAGGAKNIQYF. DNA of the CDR3: TGTGCCAGCAGTTTTATCGCGGGAGGGGCCAAAAACATTCAGTACTTC. The genes are TRBV27 and TRBJ2-4, with 9 bases that match TRBD2. The CDR3 covers 16 residues. V gave up 3 bases and J gave up 1 base; unmatched junction bases: 4. CDR1 and CDR2 (germline): MNHEY, SMNVEV (reference sequence).